The 29 T cell receptor beta chains presented below share a single source sample, sequenced in a study of T cells in Graves' hyperthyroidism and ophthalmopathy. RNA transcripts provided the source from which TCR beta CDR3 regions were amplified. The TCR CDR3 first-round RT-PCR relied on the HTBI primer set. TCRdb passed the multiplex PCR reads through MiXCR, listing each CDR3 protein once. This sample carries 650,000 to 800,000 distinct CDR3 sequences, 45% of them seen once, and the ten largest clones take approximately 7.2%. The sample consisted of peripheral blood or thyroid tissue (not recorded which). The receptors here all came from an adult man with Graves' disease, either hyperthyroidism or ophthalmopathy (not recorded which).

This chain connects TRBV2 to TRBJ2-2; 12 bases match TRBD2. Trimming cost V 9 bases and J 1 base; bases outside gene matches: 9. This CDR3 has 17 residues. In germline, CDR1 is SNHLY, CDR2 FYNNEI. The CDR3 DNA sequence: TGTGCCAGTTCCCGGACTAGCGGGGCCCTGAACACCGGGGAGCTGTTTTTT. This sequence encodes CASSRTSGALNTGELFF.

On this clonotype itself: A much larger clone sits a single nucleotide away, making a read error possible. The V gene is TRBV7-9, the J gene TRBJ2-5; D is undetermined. CDR3 length: 15 residues. Germline-derived CDR1 and CDR2 are SEHNR and FQNEAQ (reference sequence). V lost 6 bases and J lost 2, with 16 bases in between. The CDR3 DNA reads TGTGCCAGCAGTGATGGACCGGAACAGCAAGAGACCCAGTACTTC. Translation gives CASSDGPEQQETQYF.

This clonotype was observed a handful of times. The V gene is TRBV12-3 or TRBV12-4, the J gene TRBJ2-5; D is perhaps TRBD1 or TRBD2 (6 bases each). The length of the CDR3 is 14 residues. The V gene lost 6 bases and the J gene lost 5 bases, with 16 bases spanning the gap. CDR3 loop: CASRSRGGGETQYF. The CDR3, as DNA: TGTGCCAGCAGATCTAGAGGAGGGGGGGAGACCCAGTACTTC.

The chain uses TRBV7-2 and TRBJ1-1, with a weak D call TRBD1 (5 bases). Looked up from germline, CDR1 is SGHTA and CDR2 is FQGNSA. Between the trimmed V and J ends, which lost 4 bases and 4 bases, there was a span of 16 bases. CDR3 length: 15 residues. CDR3 DNA sequence: TGTGCCAGCAGCTCCGGGACGGTTATTGCCACTGAAGCTTTCTTT. This sequence encodes CASSSGTVIATEAFF.

The CDR3 here is CASSLAGITEAFF. The CDR3, as DNA: TGTGCCAGTAGTTTGGCGGGGATCACTGAAGCTTTCTTT. The rearrangement links TRBV19 to TRBJ1-1; no firm D call. The CDR3 runs 13 residues. Trimming cost V 5 bases and J 4 bases, with 11 bases left between them. Germline loops: CDR1 LNHDA, CDR2 SQIVND (reference sequence).

This clonotype came up a few times. The rearrangement joins TRBV19 to TRBJ2-7; TRBD2 aligns across 14 bases. V lost 4 bases to trimming and J lost 4 bases; unmatched junction nucleotides: 6. Germline loops: CDR1 LNHDA, CDR2 SQIVND (reference sequence). The CDR3 covers 16 residues. CDR3 loop: CASSKGLAGDGYEQYF. The DNA of the CDR3 is TGTGCCAGTAGTAAGGGACTAGCGGGAGATGGATACGAGCAGTACTTC.

Here the CDR3 reads CASSLRTETDEKLFF. The CDR3 bases are TGTGCCAGCAGTTTAAGGACGGAAACGGATGAAAAACTGTTTTTT. The chain couples TRBV12-3 or TRBV12-4 to TRBJ1-4; no clear D. The V end lost 2 bases, the J end lost 6 bases, and 13 bases lay between the germline ends. CDR3 length: 15 amino acids.

The CDR3: CASSAPDSYNEKLFF. CDR3 bases: TGTGCCAGCAGTGCCCCGGACAGCTATAATGAAAAACTGTTTTTT. The genes are TRBV25-1 and TRBJ1-4, with a possible D match to TRBD1 (6 bases). The germline CDR1 and CDR2 sequences are MGHDK and SYGVNS. The CDR3 runs to 15 residues. V lost 4 bases, J lost 4 bases, and 13 bases lay in between.

Note on this clonotype: It is likely a read error, because the conserved phenylalanine at the end of the CDR3 is missing. It is unclear where the CDR3 begins or ends on the DNA, so no DNA is shown, and the CDR3 is as TCRdb lists it. The rearrangement links TRBV2 to TRBJ1-4. The germline gives CDR1 SNHLY, CDR2 FYNNEI. The CDR3 is 8 residues long, counting both termini. CDR3: CASSAEGR.

Notes on this clonotype: A junction end diverges from the germline sequence, so it may reflect a read error. The chain links TRBV7-6 to TRBJ2-7; 8 nucleotides agree with TRBD2. Germline V gene sequence: CDR1 SGHVS, CDR2 FNYEAQ. The CDR3 contains 14 residues. CDR3 bases: TGTGCCAGCAGCTTAGCTAGCGGGGCCTACAAGCAGTACTTC. Residues: CASSLASGAYKQYF.

As regards this clonotype: A much larger clonotype is one base distant, so this may be a read error. The chain combines TRBV5-1 with TRBJ2-6, with D tentatively TRBD2 (6 bases). This CDR3 is built from 17 residues. CDR1 is SGHRS and CDR2 is YFSETQ in the germline V gene. The V gene lost 3 bases and the J gene lost 0 bases, with 13 bases spanning the gap. CDR3 sequence (DNA): TGCGCCAGCAGCTCGGGACGGGGGAGCTCTGGGGCCAACGTCCTGACTTTC. The encoded protein is CASSSGRGSSGANVLTF.

This chain joins TRBV20-1 and TRBJ1-5; TRBD1 might be the D (5 bases). Looked up from germline, CDR1 is DFQATT and CDR2 is SNEGSKA (reference sequence). The CDR3 is made up of 12 amino acids. V was cut by 2 bases and J by 12 bases, with 14 bases left in between. The CDR3 loop reads CSARRRLGRQHF. CDR3 coding DNA: TGCAGTGCTAGAAGACGGTTGGGGCGCCAGCATTTT.

The CDR3 DNA sequence: TGTGCCACCAGCGGGGACAGGGGGCCGGGAAACACCATATATTTT. Its protein product is CATSGDRGPGNTIYF. The V call is TRBV15, the J call TRBJ1-3, with TRBD1 identical over 12 bases. V lost 5 bases and J lost 4; bases outside the gene matches: 3. Per germline, CDR1 LNHNV and CDR2 YYDKDF (reference sequence). CDR3 length: 15 residues. The variable domain in full, with the rest retrieved from reference TRBV15 and TRBJ1-3, is DAMVIQNPRYQVTQFGKPVTLSCSQTLNHNVMYWYQQKSSQAPKLLFHYYDKDFNNEADTPDNFQSRRPNTSFCFLDIRSPGLGDTAMYLCATSGDRGPGNTIYFGEGSWLTVV.

CDR3: CASSQDRRNGYTF. DNA for the CDR3: TGTGCCAGCAGCCAAGACCGACGGAATGGCTACACCTTC. J is TRBJ1-2 and V is TRBV11-2; D is unresolved. Germline V gene data show CDR1 as SGHAT and CDR2 as FQNNGV. Between the trimmed V and J ends, which lost 5 bases and 6 bases, there was a span of 13 bases. This CDR3 comprises 13 residues.

A note on this clonotype: A single base separates this from a much larger clone, so it may be a read error. As DNA, the CDR3 is TGTGCCAGCAGCCCGGGGGGCAGTCCTTCCCACGAGCAGTACTTC. Residues: CASSPGGSPSHEQYF. V is TRBV7-6 and J is TRBJ2-7; maybe TRBD2 (7 bases). Germline CDR1 reads SGHVS; CDR2 reads FNYEAQ. The germline V and J ends were trimmed by 5 bases and 5 bases, with 19 bases remaining between them. The CDR3 covers 15 residues.

Of note for this clonotype: A much more abundant neighbour one base away suggests this may be a read error. V is TRBV10-2 and J is TRBJ1-6; D may be TRBD1 (5 bases). This CDR3 has 14 residues. Deletions cut 2 bases from V and 6 bases from J, with 8 bases between. The V gene's germline CDR1 is WSHSY and CDR2 SAAADI. For the CDR3, the DNA is TGCGCCAGCAGTGAGCTGGGGACTAATTCACCCCTCCACTTT. It specifies CASSELGTNSPLHF.

The CDR3 sequence is CSARGPASYNSPLHF. CDR3 DNA: TGCAGTGCTAGAGGGCCCGCGTCCTATAATTCACCCCTCCACTTT. The V and J genes are TRBV20-1 and TRBJ1-6; D gene ambiguous. V was pared by 1 base and J by 1 base, with 8 bases between. Germline CDR1 reads DFQATT; CDR2 reads SNEGSKA (reference sequence). The CDR3 sequence is 15 residues long.

The table lists this clonotype with many counts. The rearrangement joins TRBV9 to TRBJ2-5; 9 bases are a match to TRBD2. This CDR3 has 17 amino acids. Losses at the gene ends were 0 bases for V and 5 bases for J; bases not matched to a gene: 11. CDR1 is SGDLS, CDR2 YYNGEE, per germline. The DNA for the CDR3 is TGTGCCAGCAGCGTAGGGCCAGGGCGGGAGGGCCACGAGACCCAGTACTTC. Amino acids: CASSVGPGREGHETQYF.

This clonotype was picked up many times. V usage is TRBV10-3 and J usage is TRBJ2-7; no definite D call. The CDR3 is 11 amino acids. CDR1 and CDR2 from the germline V gene are ENHRY and SYGVKD. The V gene lost 8 bases and the J gene lost 6 bases, with 11 bases spanning the gap. CDR3 DNA: TGTGCCATCGATTCTGGCGGCGAGCAGTACTTC. Amino acid sequence: CAIDSGGEQYF.

The chain employs TRBV27 and TRBJ1-2; D ambiguous. The CDR3 loop spans 16 amino acids. Germline V CDR1 and CDR2: MNHEY, SMNVEV (reference sequence). The V end lost 8 bases, the J end lost 3 bases, and 22 bases lay between the germline ends. The CDR3 DNA reads as TGTGCCAGCTCACTAACAGCTACGAACTGGGACTATGGCTACACCTTC. Translated, it gives CASSLTATNWDYGYTF.

Remarks on this clonotype: With a much larger clone just one base away, this may be a read error. The genes are TRBV6-6 and TRBJ2-5, with TRBD2 as a possible D gene (6 bases). Germline assignment: CDR1 MNHNY and CDR2 SVGAGI (reference sequence). The CDR3 has 15 residues. Trimming removed 5 bases from V and 1 base from J, with 14 bases in between. CDR3 nucleotide sequence: TGTGCCAGCAGTATCGGGACTGGCGGCCAAGAGACCCAGTACTTC. It translates to CASSIGTGGQETQYF.

The chain recombines TRBV10-3 with TRBJ2-5, with D perhaps TRBD1 or TRBD2 (5 bases each). The V gene's germline CDR1 is ENHRY and CDR2 SYGVKD. This CDR3 has 13 amino acids. With 3 bases removed from V and 5 bases from J, the gap between germline ends came to 10 bases. DNA of the CDR3: TGTGCCATCAGTGACGAGGGGCGGGAGACCCAGTACTTC. This codes for CAISDEGRETQYF.

The chain has TRBV7-9 and TRBJ2-7; 12 positions agree with TRBD2. This CDR3 comprises 16 residues. CDR1 SEHNR and CDR2 FQNEAQ come from the germline V gene (reference sequence). The ends lost 5 bases at V and 3 bases at J; junction bases unmatched: 8. The DNA of the CDR3 is TGTGCCAGCAGCCCCGACGGACTAGCGGGAAGCTACGAGCAGTACTTC. It translates to CASSPDGLAGSYEQYF.

The chain joins TRBV10-3 to TRBJ1-6; the D gene is possibly TRBD1 (6 bases). There are 14 residues in the CDR3. Deletions cut 2 bases from V and 10 bases from J, with 12 bases between. Germline V gives CDR1 ENHRY, CDR2 SYGVKD. The CDR3 is CAISEEGRGSPLHF. CDR3 nucleotide sequence: TGTGCCATCAGTGAGGAGGGCAGGGGATCACCCCTCCACTTT.

The CDR3 DNA reads TGTGCCACCAGCACCAACAGGAACACCATATATTTT. Translation gives CATSTNRNTIYF. V usage is TRBV15 and J usage is TRBJ1-3; a weak D match, TRBD1 (5 bases). CDR1 is LNHNV, CDR2 YYDKDF, per germline (reference sequence). This CDR3 comprises 12 residues. The germline V and J ends were trimmed by 4 bases and 7 bases, with 8 bases remaining between them.

This clonotype was picked up a small number of times. The chain uses TRBV20-1 and TRBJ1-5, with D uncertain. V was cut by 3 bases and J by 2 bases, with 8 bases left in between. The germline V gene has CDR1 DFQATT and CDR2 SNEGSKA (reference sequence). CDR3 length: 13 amino acids. For the CDR3, the DNA is TGCAGTGCTAGGGAAAGAGGCAATCAGCCCCAGCATTTT. Translated, it gives CSARERGNQPQHF.

The V gene is TRBV7-8, the J gene TRBJ1-6; D is undetermined. The CDR3 contains 15 residues. CDR1 is SGHVS, CDR2 FQNEAQ, per germline. Deletions cut 5 bases from V and 7 bases from J, with 15 bases between. In nucleotides, the CDR3 is TGTGCCAGCAGCCAACTAGCGGGCGGGAATTCACCCCTCCACTTT. Translated: CASSQLAGGNSPLHF.

The chain couples TRBV14 to TRBJ1-6, with a tentative D call TRBD1 (5 bases). In germline, CDR1 is SGHDN, CDR2 FVKESK. V was cut by 0 bases and J by 6 bases, with 6 bases left in between. The CDR3 sequence is 14 residues long. The DNA for the CDR3 is TGTGCCAGCAGCCAAGAAAGGGGTAATTCACCCCTCCACTTT. Amino acids: CASSQERGNSPLHF.

The chain links TRBV2 to TRBJ1-6; 7 bases agree with TRBD1. CDR3 size: 15 residues. The V gene's germline CDR1 is SNHLY and CDR2 FYNNEI. J was trimmed by 10 bases and V by 6 bases; bases with no gene match: 12. CDR3 bases: TGTGCCAGCAGAGTCGACAGGGTGTCGGGATCACCCCTCCACTTT. Translation: CASRVDRVSGSPLHF.